Presented here are 24 T cell receptor beta chains from one specimen sequenced in a study of blood T cell repertoires in COVID-19. The method was immunoSEQ multiplex PCR; TCRdb's version includes in-frame clones alone and lacks a portion of them. The sample comprises 150,000 to 200,000 clones, 85% of which are singletons, and 3% to 4% rests with the top ten. Sequenced input: peripheral blood. These receptors all come from a human donor with acute or convalescent COVID-19. The donor label of this sample is uncertain.

The rearrangement joins TRBV6-2 or TRBV6-3 to TRBJ1-5, with D possibly matching TRBD1 (6 bases). The CDR3 contains 14 residues. V was pared by 5 bases and J by 3 bases, with 11 bases between. Looked up from germline, CDR1 is MNHEY and CDR2 is SVGEGT. Written as DNA, the CDR3 is TGTGCCAGCAGTCAACAGGGATCCAATCAGCCCCAGCATTTT. This codes for CASSQQGSNQPQHF.

The V call is TRBV12-3 or TRBV12-4, the J call TRBJ1-1, with D unclear. V was trimmed by 6 bases and J by 4 bases, leaving 9 bases between them. The CDR3 is 12 residues long. As DNA, the CDR3 is TGTGCCAGCAGCCGACACTTCACTGAAGCTTTCTTT. Protein: CASSRHFTEAFF.

The chain combines TRBV4-2 with TRBJ2-5; 8 bases are shared with TRBD1. Germline trimming cut 4 bases from V and 3 bases from J; bases unmatched to any gene: 4. There are 14 residues in the CDR3. CDR1 is LGHNA and CDR2 is YNFKEQ in the germline V gene. DNA of the CDR3: TGTGCCAGCAGCCGAACAGGGGGAAAAGAGACCCAGTACTTC. Its translation is CASSRTGGKETQYF.

Remarks on this clone: Because it lacks the conserved phenylalanine or tryptophan at the end, this CDR3 is likely a read error. It is unclear where the CDR3 begins or ends on the DNA, so no DNA is shown, and the CDR3 is as TCRdb lists it. The rearrangement uses TRBV18 and TRBJ1-4. With termini counted, the CDR3 has 12 amino acids. CDR1 is KGHSH, CDR2 LQKENI, per germline. This chain's CDR3 is CASSPTVLGCRS.

The rearrangement joins TRBV6-6 to TRBJ1-2; tentative D call: TRBD1 (6 bases). Trimming removed 4 bases from V and 4 bases from J, with 19 bases in between. The CDR3 runs 16 residues. The germline CDR1 and CDR2 sequences are MNHNY and SVGAGI (reference sequence). Here the CDR3 DNA reads TGTGCCAGCAGTTGGGACACGGACATCAGCATCTATGGCTACACCTTC. It codes for CASSWDTDISIYGYTF.

The V and J genes are TRBV19 and TRBJ1-5; 7 bases align to TRBD1. With V trimmed by 9 bases and J by 4 bases, 6 bases remained unmatched. This CDR3 region has 13 residues. Germline V CDR1 and CDR2: LNHDA, SQIVND (reference sequence). The CDR3 DNA sequence: TGTGCCAGCAGACAGGGTAGTAATCAGCCCCAGCATTTT. Protein sequence: CASRQGSNQPQHF.

The chain has TRBV28 and TRBJ1-6; 8 bases match TRBD1. The CDR3 has 16 residues. J was trimmed by 9 bases and V by 2 bases; bases with no gene match: 9. In germline, CDR1 is MDHEN, CDR2 SYDVKM. CDR3 sequence (DNA): TGTGCCAGCAGTTTAGGTCTCAGGGGGCTAGCTTCACCCCTCCACTTT. Amino acids: CASSLGLRGLASPLHF.

The V call is TRBV6-5, the J call TRBJ2-2; D is perhaps TRBD1 (6 bases). This CDR3 has 16 amino acids. The germline V and J ends were trimmed by 2 bases and 5 bases, with 15 bases remaining between them. Germline V CDR1 and CDR2: MNHEY, SVGAGI. The CDR3 protein is CASSYTQGILTGELFF. The CDR3 nucleotides read TGTGCCAGCAGTTACACACAGGGAATATTAACCGGGGAGCTGTTTTTT.

The chain employs TRBV10-3 and TRBJ2-5; 8 nucleotides line up with TRBD2. This CDR3 contains 13 residues. Germline-derived CDR1 and CDR2 are ENHRY and SYGVKD. Trimming cost V 4 bases and J 4 bases; bases outside gene matches: 2. The CDR3 loop reads CAISAGGGETQYF. CDR3 coding DNA: TGTGCCATCAGTGCCGGGGGGGGAGAGACCCAGTACTTC.

V is TRBV7-2 and J is TRBJ2-3; D gene ambiguous. CDR1 is SGHTA and CDR2 is FQGNSA in the germline V gene. The CDR3 totals 13 residues. The V and J ends lost 2 bases and 2 bases respectively, with 5 bases between them. CDR3 region: CASSLTITDTQYF. The CDR3 DNA follows: TGTGCCAGCAGCTTAACAATCACAGATACGCAGTATTTT.

This clone showed up just once. The J gene is TRBJ2-2, the V gene TRBV29-1, with 9 bases identical to TRBD1. The germline V gene has CDR1 SQVTM and CDR2 ANQGSEA. The CDR3 contains 14 residues. Trimming at V came to 6 bases and at J to 3 bases, leaving 5 bases not matched to a gene. The CDR3 DNA sequence: TGCAGCGTGGGGACAGGGTCGGACACCGGGGAGCTGTTTTTT. Its protein is CSVGTGSDTGELFF.

The chain combines TRBV10-2 with TRBJ1-1; D is undetermined. With 8 bases removed from V and 1 base from J, the gap between germline ends came to 11 bases. Germline CDR1 WSHSY, CDR2 SAAADI. This CDR3 is built from 13 residues. The CDR3 bases are TGCGCCAGCGAGGGAATGGCGAACACTGAAGCTTTCTTT. It yields the protein CASEGMANTEAFF.

The chain recombines TRBV5-4 with TRBJ1-6, with 7 bases identical to TRBD1. Germline CDR1 is SGHNT and CDR2 is YYREEE (reference sequence). There are 15 residues in the CDR3. Unmatched junction bases numbered 8, after V lost 6 bases and J lost 5 bases. CDR3 sequence: CASTPPGQHNSPLHF. In DNA, the CDR3 is TGTGCCAGCACCCCCCCGGGACAGCATAATTCACCCCTCCACTTT.

The V and J genes are TRBV6-4 and TRBJ1-1; D might be TRBD1 (6 bases). Looked up from germline, CDR1 is MRHNA and CDR2 is SNTAGT. Trimming shortened V by 2 bases and J by 11 bases, and 9 bases separated the two germline ends. This CDR3 is 11 amino acids long. The CDR3 here is CASSDGQGAFF. As DNA, the CDR3 is TGTGCCAGCAGTGACGGCCAGGGGGCTTTCTTT.

The chain couples TRBV3-1 (or the pseudogene TRBV3-2) to TRBJ1-3; the D gene is possibly TRBD1 (6 bases). CDR1 is LGHDT, CDR2 YNNKEL, per germline (reference sequence). Trimming removed 7 bases at V and 0 bases at J, with 10 bases between. This CDR3 region has 14 residues. The CDR3 loop is CASTTDSSGNTIYF. DNA for the CDR3: TGTGCCAGCACAACGGACAGCTCTGGAAACACCATATATTTT.

This clone occurred once. The chain carries TRBV7-9 and TRBJ1-6; D is possibly TRBD1 (6 bases). Germline V gene lookup returns CDR1 SEHNR and CDR2 FQNEAQ (reference sequence). Trimming took 3 bases from V and 7 from J, leaving 13 bases between them. This CDR3 comprises 15 residues. CDR3 DNA sequence: TGTGCCAGCAGCTTGGGGGGGGCTAAAAATTCACCCCTCCACTTT. Translation: CASSLGGAKNSPLHF.

The genes are TRBV6-6 and TRBJ1-5, with TRBD1 as a possible D gene (6 bases). Trimming took off 6 bases at V and 9 bases at J, with 12 bases between the two ends. Germline V gene sequence: CDR1 MNHNY, CDR2 SVGAGI (reference sequence). The CDR3 has 12 amino acids. DNA of the CDR3: TGTGCCAGCAGGGGGGGAGGGGGGCCCCAGCATTTT. Its translation is CASRGGGGPQHF.

The CDR3 reads CATSRSDRGRTEAFF. The CDR3 bases are TGTGCCACCAGCAGATCGGACAGGGGGCGAACTGAAGCTTTCTTT. The chain employs TRBV15 and TRBJ1-1; 11 nucleotides line up with TRBD1. Germline loops: CDR1 LNHNV, CDR2 YYDKDF (reference sequence). The CDR3 has 15 amino acids. V dropped 2 bases and J dropped 5; count of bases not matched to a gene: 4.

This chain uses TRBV9 with TRBJ1-6; 9 bases are shared with TRBD1. Germline V gene sequence: CDR1 SGDLS, CDR2 YYNGEE. Trimming removed 3 bases from V and 10 bases from J; junction bases left unmatched: 8. The CDR3 covers 15 residues. For the CDR3, the DNA is TGTGCCAGCAGCGCTACACCGGGACAGGGATCACCCCTCCACTTT. This codes for CASSATPGQGSPLHF.

The rearrangement joins TRBV9 to TRBJ2-5; 11 bases align to TRBD2. This CDR3 region has 15 residues. Germline assignment: CDR1 SGDLS and CDR2 YYNGEE. Trimming removed 3 bases from V and 4 bases from J; junction bases left unmatched: 5. The CDR3 here is CASSGLAGRGETQYF. The CDR3 nucleotides are TGTGCCAGCAGCGGACTAGCGGGGCGCGGAGAGACCCAGTACTTC.

The rearrangement joins TRBV5-6 to TRBJ1-2; D gene uncertain. Trimming removed 4 bases from V and 4 bases from J, with 14 bases in between. Germline V gene sequence: CDR1 SGHDT, CDR2 YYEEEE. The CDR3 consists of 14 residues. The CDR3 DNA is TGTGCCAGCAGCCGAAGCAGGAGGAGCTATGGCTACACCTTC. Protein: CASSRSRRSYGYTF. Full variable domain (missing parts from reference TRBV5-6 and TRBJ1-2): DAGVTQSPTHLIKTRGQQVTLRCSPKSGHDTVSWYQQALGQGPQFIFQYYEEEERQRGNFPDRFSGHQFPNYSSELNVNALLLGDSALYLCASSRSRRSYGYTFGSGTRLTVV.

The chain carries TRBV7-9 and TRBJ2-5; D unclear. Trimming shortened V by 0 bases and J by 1 base, and 3 bases separated the two germline ends. CDR3 length equals 13 residues. Looked up from germline, CDR1 is SEHNR and CDR2 is FQNEAQ (reference sequence). CDR3 sequence: CASSLASQETQYF. The CDR3 DNA is TGTGCCAGCAGCTTAGCCAGCCAAGAGACCCAGTACTTC.

J is TRBJ1-4 and V is TRBV2; 7 bases align to TRBD1. The CDR3 spans 15 residues. Germline trimming cut 7 bases from V and 0 bases from J; bases unmatched to any gene: 5. CDR1 is SNHLY, CDR2 FYNNEI, per germline. CDR3 nucleotide sequence: TGTGCCAGCACCCGGGACAGAGCAACTAATGAAAAACTGTTTTTT. Amino acids: CASTRDRATNEKLFF.

This clone was detected once. V usage is TRBV4-3 and J usage is TRBJ1-1; possible D gene TRBD1, 5 bases. CDR1 and CDR2 (germline): LGHNA, YSLEER. The V gene lost 4 bases and the J gene lost 7 bases, with 16 bases spanning the gap. The CDR3 loop spans 14 amino acids. The CDR3 region has the DNA TGCGCCAGCAGCCCCCCGGGGGGAAGGATTGAAGCTTTCTTT. Protein sequence: CASSPPGGRIEAFF.